This T cell receptor (beta chain) emerged from a study of blood T cell repertoires in COVID-19. Study context: Sites across the United States, Italy and Spain contributed samples from acute and convalescent COVID-19. The analysed material was cDNA or gDNA that came from T cells, B-cell-depleted T cells, or PBMCs.

The CDR3 length is 13 residues. Germline CDR1 SGHKS, CDR2 YYEKEE (reference sequence). The V gene lost 6 bases and the J gene lost 5 bases, with 12 bases spanning the gap. As processed by the authors: How many nucleated cells were present was estimated from reference gene primer amplification. The table came from immunoSEQ multiplex PCR; TCRdb's copy has only in-frame clones and leaves some out. V and J calls and clone size follow that table, whereas D and trimming were derived from the DNA. The sample yields approximately 100,000 clones, 80% to 95% seen once. The clonotype comes from a man between 45 and 60 years old with active COVID-19. The chain joins TRBV5-5 to TRBJ2-1; D perhaps matches TRBD1 (5 bases). The specimen sequenced was peripheral blood. In DNA, the CDR3 is TGTGCCAGCACCCCAGGGTTGGACAATGAGCAGTTCTTC. Its protein product is CASTPGLDNEQFF.